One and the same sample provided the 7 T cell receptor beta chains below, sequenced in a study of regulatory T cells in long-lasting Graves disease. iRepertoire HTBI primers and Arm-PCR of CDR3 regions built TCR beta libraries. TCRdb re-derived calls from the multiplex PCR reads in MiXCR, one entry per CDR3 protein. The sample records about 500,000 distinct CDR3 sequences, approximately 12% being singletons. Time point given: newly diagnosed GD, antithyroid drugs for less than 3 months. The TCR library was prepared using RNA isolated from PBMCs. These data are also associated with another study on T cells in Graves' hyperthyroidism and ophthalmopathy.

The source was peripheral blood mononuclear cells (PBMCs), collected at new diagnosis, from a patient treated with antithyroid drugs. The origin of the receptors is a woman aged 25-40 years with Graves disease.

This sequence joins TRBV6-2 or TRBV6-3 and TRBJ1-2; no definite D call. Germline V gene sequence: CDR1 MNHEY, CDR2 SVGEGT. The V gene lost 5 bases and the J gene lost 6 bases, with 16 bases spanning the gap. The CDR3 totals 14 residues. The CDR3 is CASSEAYTADGYTF. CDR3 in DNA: TGTGCCAGCAGTGAAGCGTACACCGCGGATGGCTACACCTTC.

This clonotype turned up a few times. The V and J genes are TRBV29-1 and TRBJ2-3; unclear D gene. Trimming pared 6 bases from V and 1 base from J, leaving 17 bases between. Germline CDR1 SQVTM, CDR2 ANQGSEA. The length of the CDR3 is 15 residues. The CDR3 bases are TGCAGCGTGACCAAATCGGGCAGAGGCACAGATACGCAGTATTTT. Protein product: CSVTKSGRGTDTQYF.

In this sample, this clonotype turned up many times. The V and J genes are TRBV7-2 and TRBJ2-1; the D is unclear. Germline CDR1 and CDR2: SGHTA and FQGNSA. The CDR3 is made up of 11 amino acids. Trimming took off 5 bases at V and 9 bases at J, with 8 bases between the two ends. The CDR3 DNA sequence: TGTGCCAGCAGCCAGATGCTTGAGCAGTTCTTC. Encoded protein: CASSQMLEQFF.

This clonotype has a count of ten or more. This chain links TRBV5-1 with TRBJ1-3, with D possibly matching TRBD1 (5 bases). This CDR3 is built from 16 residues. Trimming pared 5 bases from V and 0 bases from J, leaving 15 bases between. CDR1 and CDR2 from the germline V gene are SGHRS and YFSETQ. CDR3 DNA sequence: TGCGCCAGCAGTACCGAGGGGTCTTTCTCTGGAAACACCATATATTTT. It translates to CASSTEGSFSGNTIYF.

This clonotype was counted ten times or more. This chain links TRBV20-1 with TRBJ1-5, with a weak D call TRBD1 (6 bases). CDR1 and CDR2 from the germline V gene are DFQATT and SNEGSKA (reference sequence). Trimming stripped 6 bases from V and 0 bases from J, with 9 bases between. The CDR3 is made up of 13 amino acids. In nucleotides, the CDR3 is TGCAGTGCGACAGGTTATAGCAATCAGCCCCAGCATTTT. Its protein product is CSATGYSNQPQHF.

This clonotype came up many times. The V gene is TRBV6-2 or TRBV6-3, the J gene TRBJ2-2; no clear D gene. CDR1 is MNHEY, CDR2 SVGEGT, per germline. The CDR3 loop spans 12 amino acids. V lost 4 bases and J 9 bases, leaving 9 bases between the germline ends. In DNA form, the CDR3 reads TGTGCCAGCAGTTTGGGGTTTAGGGAGCTGTTTTTT. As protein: CASSLGFRELFF.

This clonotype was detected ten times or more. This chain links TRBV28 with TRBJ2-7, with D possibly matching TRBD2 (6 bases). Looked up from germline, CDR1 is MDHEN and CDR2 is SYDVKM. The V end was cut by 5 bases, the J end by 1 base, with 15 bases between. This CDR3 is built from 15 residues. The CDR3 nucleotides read TGTGCCAGCAGTCCCCCGGGACTGAAGTCCTACGAGCAGTACTTC. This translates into CASSPPGLKSYEQYF.